This entry describes one T cell receptor (beta chain). This clonotype was detected only a few times. The target of this receptor is not known. The input lacks base qualities; no much larger clone sits a single base away. This entry belongs to a study of response to subunit inactivated influenza vaccine (dated by TCRdb to 2016 to 2019). Turning to the overall study: To follow how T cells responded to a trivalent subunit inactivated influenza vaccine, the researchers relied on deep quantitative profiling of the T cell receptor repertoire.

Between the V and J ends, shortened by 0 bases and 0 bases respectively, the junction contains 7 bases. For CDR1 and CDR2, the germline V gene lists SGHDN and FVKESK. The CDR3 numbers 15 residues from cysteine through phenylalanine. This entry keeps only the CDR3 DNA: 45 bases, framed from base 1. What the work shows at the level of the full study, not this receptor alone: The authors suggested that each seasonal influenza vaccination may recruit only a limited number of new T cells.

Library preparation used RT-PCR. Sequenced using an Illumina HiSeq 2500. TCRdb applied fastp at Q25 and MiXCR to the public reads, then kept only in-frame beta chains. Every CDR3 protein is listed once, alongside the most common genes and DNA of its rows. Within this sample are about 570,000 distinct CDR3 sequences, with approximately 11% of them counted one time only. The biggest ten clones account for approximately 11% of the sample. The data were also submitted as part of a second study, on T cells expressing NK-cell markers. The other study reports the following: TCR beta cDNA libraries were prepared using 5'RACE template switching, which introduced a universal primer site and unique molecular identifiers. Three sorted T-cell subsets (CD3+CD56+NKG2C+, CD3+CD56+NKG2C- and CD3+CD56-NKG2C+) from 7 to 9 donors had their TCR beta-chain repertoires profiled. Among the eight sequenced donors, only one was HCMV-seronegative, while the other seven were HCMV-seropositive. To restrict sorting to alphabetaTCR-expressing T cells, an anti-gammadeltaTCR antibody was added in several experiments. For 6 or 7 donors, the dominant CD3+CD56+NKG2C+ clonotypes were among the top 10 CD8+ clonotypes and accounted for about 1.0-7.0% of CD8+ T cells. Those dominant clonotypes were again the most abundant among CD3+CD56-NKG2C+ cells in a handful of donors, at 28.3-60.1%. It remained unclear whether the expanded NKG2C-expressing T cell clones were specific for HCMV antigens. Randomly selected healthy volunteers, three men and five women, were used as the eight sequenced donors. A commercial ELISA kit detecting HCMV-specific IgG in serum was used to determine HCMV serostatus. Ficoll density gradient centrifugation was used to isolate peripheral blood mononuclear cells from blood. For about 6 donors, bulk peripheral blood T-cell repertoires were additionally sequenced from unsorted PBMC. cDNA synthesis was primed from the TCR beta constant segment, followed by two successive PCR amplification steps. Libraries were sequenced as 2 x 150 bp reads on Illumina HiSeq 2000/2500, MiSeq or NextSeq. MIGEC was used to demultiplex reads and group the reads by UMI, and MiTCR was used to assemble and quantify clonotypes. To exclude erroneous sequences, any TCR cDNA sequence not supported by at least two reads was discarded. The tcR package was used for downstream repertoire analysis, and clonotypes were matched across fractions by CDR3 nucleotide sequence plus V segment. VDJmatch was used to annotate antigen specificity against VDJdb, with one amino acid substitution in CDR3 permitted.

The sequencing used PBMCs from blood, collected on the day of vaccination. The clonotype comes from a man aged 50-59 years who received an inactivated influenza vaccine. Donor details come from another sample of the same person, matched by shared clones. Here the chain combines TRBV14 and TRBJ2-3; no confident D gene assignment can be made. The CDR3 loop reads CASSQEWASTDTQYF. The DNA sequence is given as TGTGCCAGCAGCCAAGAATGGGCTAGCACAGATACGCAGTATTTT.